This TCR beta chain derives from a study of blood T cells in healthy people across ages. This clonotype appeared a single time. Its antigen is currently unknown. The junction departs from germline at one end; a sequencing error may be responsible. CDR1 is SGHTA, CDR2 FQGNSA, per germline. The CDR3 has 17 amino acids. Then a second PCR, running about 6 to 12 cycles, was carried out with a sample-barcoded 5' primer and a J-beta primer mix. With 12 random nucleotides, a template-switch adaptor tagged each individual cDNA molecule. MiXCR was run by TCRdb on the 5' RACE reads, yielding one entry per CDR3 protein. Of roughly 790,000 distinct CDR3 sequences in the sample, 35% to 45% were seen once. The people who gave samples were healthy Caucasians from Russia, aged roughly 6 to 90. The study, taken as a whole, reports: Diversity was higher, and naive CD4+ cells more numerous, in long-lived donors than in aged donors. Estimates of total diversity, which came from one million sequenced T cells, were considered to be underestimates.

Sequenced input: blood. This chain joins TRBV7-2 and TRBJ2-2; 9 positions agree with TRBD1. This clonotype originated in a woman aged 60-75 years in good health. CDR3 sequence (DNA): TGTGCCGGCAGCCTAGCATCCGGCGACAGGGGGGCCGGGGAGCTGTTTTTT. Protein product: CAGSLASGDRGAGELFF.